A selection of T cell receptor beta chains follows, all from one sample in a study of blood T cells in healthy people across ages. TCRdb reanalysed the 5' RACE reads using MiXCR and keeps one entry per CDR3 protein. The sample has about 970,000 distinct CDR3 sequences, about 53% seen once. Specimen: blood. The source is a woman aged 60-70 years in good health. Each CDR3 is given with its conserved first and last residue. The D gene is left open where the match is weak. Clone size is stated in some rows and not others, as once, few, many or a class when expanded.

-	TRBV7-2	TRBJ2-5	-	CASSLAREGTQYF	TGTGCCAGCAGCTTAGCCCGGGAAGGGACCCAGTACTTC
-	TRBV7-2	TRBJ2-2	-	CASSHWELQTGELFF	TGTGCCAGCAGCCACTGGGAGTTGCAAACCGGGGAGCTGTTTTTT
-	TRBV28	TRBJ2-5	few	CASSLLARDRRTQYF	TGTGCCAGCAGTTTATTGGCCAGGGACCGCCGGACCCAGTACTTC
TRBD2	TRBV13	TRBJ2-7	-	CASSRTGEGGANYEQYF	TGTGCCAGCAGCCGAACGGGGGAGGGCGGTGCCAACTACGAGCAGTACTTC
-	TRBV27	TRBJ2-5	few	CASSSRGVSRQETQYF	TGTGCCAGCAGTTCCAGGGGTGTCTCGAGACAAGAGACCCAGTACTTC
-	TRBV11-3	TRBJ2-5	-	CASSPSFGATQYF	TGTGCCAGCAGCCCCTCGTTCGGTGCGACCCAGTACTTC
-	TRBV4-1	TRBJ2-1	-	CASSLRGAPGQFF	TGCGCCAGCAGTCTAAGGGGCGCCCCAGGGCAGTTCTTC
TRBD2	TRBV12-3/TRBV12-4	TRBJ2-2	-	CASSLGLAGGRNTGELFF	TGTGCCAGCAGTTTGGGGCTAGCGGGAGGTCGGAACACCGGGGAGCTGTTTTTT
-	TRBV20-1	TRBJ2-1	-	CSARGPPLNEQFF	TGCAGTGCTAGAGGGCCCCCCTTAAATGAGCAGTTCTTC
TRBD1	TRBV4-2	TRBJ1-2	-	CASSQDGKGARYGYTF	TGTGCCAGCAGCCAAGATGGTAAGGGGGCGCGTTATGGCTACACCTTC
TRBD2	TRBV20-1	TRBJ2-1	many	CSMREEGRGQFF	TGCAGTATGCGAGAAGAAGGGAGGGGGCAGTTCTTC
-	TRBV7-8	TRBJ2-7	-	CASSLAPYVQYF	TGTGCCAGCAGCTTAGCCCCCTACGTGCAGTACTTC
-	TRBV4-1	TRBJ2-1	few	CASSQGGVYEQFF	TGCGCCAGCAGCCAAGGCGGGGTCTATGAGCAGTTCTTC
-	TRBV27	TRBJ1-2	-	CASSRQPAGRYGYTF	TGTGCCAGCAGCCGACAACCGGCAGGGCGTTATGGCTACACCTTC
-	TRBV10-3	TRBJ1-6	few	CAISESSNSPLHF	TGTGCCATCAGTGAGTCGTCTAATTCACCCCTCCACTTT
-	TRBV20-1	TRBJ2-3	-	CSASRLDAGAFTDTQYF	TGCAGTGCTAGCCGCTTGGACGCGGGGGCATTCACAGATACGCAGTATTTT
TRBD1	TRBV29-1	TRBJ2-5	many	CSAKTTGKETQYF	TGCAGCGCAAAAACGACAGGGAAGGAGACCCAGTACTTC
-	TRBV5-1	TRBJ2-7	-	CASSSYLAHFYEQYF	TGCGCCAGCAGCTCTTATTTGGCCCATTTCTACGAGCAGTACTTC
-	TRBV4-1	TRBJ1-1	few	CASSQKVDTEAFF	TGCGCCAGCAGCCAGAAGGTGGACACTGAAGCTTTCTTT
TRBD1	TRBV9	TRBJ2-1	few	CASSFRDRGLMNEQFF	TGTGCCAGCAGCTTCCGGGACAGGGGGTTAATGAATGAGCAGTTCTTC
-	TRBV27	TRBJ2-5	-	CASSSIAQTYNEQYF	TGTGCCAGCAGTTCTATAGCGCAGACCTACAATGAGCAGTACTTC
TRBD2	TRBV20-1	TRBJ2-3	-	CSAHQAGWTDTQYF	TGCAGTGCTCACCAAGCGGGATGGACAGATACGCAGTATTTT
TRBD2	TRBV20-1	TRBJ2-1	-	CSASQAGGNEFF	TGCAGTGCTAGCCAAGCGGGAGGAAATGAGTTCTTC
TRBD2	TRBV27	TRBJ2-1	-	CASSLGTSGISGEQFF	TGTGCCAGCAGTTTAGGGACTAGCGGGATTTCGGGAGAGCAGTTCTTC
-	TRBV4-1	TRBJ1-1	-	CASSQGPGTEAFF	TGCGCCAGCAGCCAAGGGCCCGGGACGGAAGCTTTCTTT
-	TRBV15	TRBJ2-2	once	CATSRTRQNTGELFF	TGTGCCACCAGCCGAACTCGACAGAACACCGGGGAGCTGTTTTTT
-	TRBV12-3/TRBV12-4	TRBJ1-2	-	CASSPDSLYGYTF	TGTGCCAGCAGTCCCGATTCCCTCTATGGCTACACCTTC
TRBD2	TRBV20-1	TRBJ2-7	-	CSAPAGGSYSYEQYF	TGCAGTGCCCCAGCGGGCGGGAGTTATTCCTACGAGCAGTACTTC
-	TRBV18	TRBJ2-5	-	CASSPPEWPQYF	TGTGCCAGCTCACCACCGGAGTGGCCCCAGTACTTC
-	TRBV6-2/TRBV6-3	TRBJ2-3	-	CASSYGGTSTDTQYF	TGTGCCAGCAGTTATGGCGGTACTAGCACAGATACGCAGTATTTT
-	TRBV20-1	TRBJ2-1	few	CSARVGRSSYNEQFF	TGCAGTGCTAGAGTCGGACGGAGCTCCTATAATGAGCAGTTCTTC
-	TRBV3-1	TRBJ2-5	few	CASSQYEETQYF	TGTGCCAGCAGCCAATACGAAGAGACCCAGTACTTC
TRBD1	TRBV18	TRBJ2-3	-	CASSQRTGITDTQYF	TGTGCCAGCTCACAACGGACAGGAATCACAGATACGCAGTATTTT
-	TRBV4-3	TRBJ2-6	many	CASSQEGGTGANVLTF	TGCGCCAGCAGCCAAGAAGGGGGTACTGGGGCCAACGTCCTGACTTTC
-	TRBV25-1	TRBJ2-5	few	CASSTTQTPLETQYF	TGTGCCAGCAGTACGACCCAAACCCCCTTAGAGACCCAGTACTTC
-	TRBV2	TRBJ2-3	few	CASSDNLSTDTQYF	TGTGCCAGCTCAGATAATTTAAGCACAGATACGCAGTATTTT
TRBD2	TRBV3-1	TRBJ2-7	-	CASSHTTSRLAGVYSYEQYF	TGTGCCAGCAGCCATACTACTAGCAGGCTAGCGGGAGTTTACTCCTACGAGCAGTACTTC
-	TRBV2	TRBJ2-4	few	CASSEGRGKQYF	TGTGCCAGCAGTGAGGGCAGAGGAAAGCAGTACTTC
-	TRBV29-1	TRBJ2-2	-	CSVQRGDSTGELFF	TGCAGCGTTCAGAGGGGGGATAGCACCGGGGAGCTGTTTTTT
-	TRBV29-1	TRBJ1-4	-	CSVGEVETNEKLFF	TGCAGCGTTGGAGAGGTGGAAACTAATGAAAAACTGTTTTTT
-	TRBV4-1	TRBJ2-7	few	CASSQVRSWDYEQYF	TGCGCCAGCAGCCAAGTTCGGTCATGGGACTACGAGCAGTACTTC